This note documents a single TCR beta chain sequence. The data were obtained in a study of CD4+ T cells in melanoma. This CDR3 has 15 residues. V gave up 6 bases and J gave up 5 bases, with 19 bases separating them. Germline CDR1 SGHTA, CDR2 FQGNSA. Produced via immunoSEQ multiplex PCR; TCRdb's table is partial and in-frame only. The sample yields 13,000 or so clones, 68% seen once. The sequence was obtained from a human donor with melanoma. The genes are TRBV7-2 and TRBJ2-5; D may be TRBD1 (6 bases). Sequencing input: cells from a culture (not recorded whether cultured in vitro). The CDR3 bases are TGTGCCAGCAGTCAAAGAGAAGACAGGAGGGAGACCCAGTACTTC. It encodes CASSQREDRRETQYF.